The text below deals with one TCR beta chain. Its cognate antigen has yet to be identified. Base qualities are not provided; no much larger clone lies one nucleotide away. This sample's time point label indicates: baseline before first vaccination. Vaccinee samples came from UK trials COV001 and COV002, including a single-blind randomized controlled phase 2/3 trial of AZD1222 (ChAdOx1 nCoV-19) in healthy adults. For TCRbeta chain sequencing, PBMC samples were collected from trial participants at day 0 and at day 28 after the second dose. According to the germline V gene, CDR1 reads SGHTS and CDR2 reads YDEGEE. Here V drops 4 bases and J drops 4 bases, and the junction holds 15 bases not matched to any gene. The CDR3 goes from the cysteine to the phenylalanine over 18 residues. The only DNA kept is the CDR3, 54 bases in frame from the first base. This sample stems from a study of T cell responses to AZD1222 COVID-19 vaccine listed by TCRdb under 2021. Background for the entire study: AZD1222 recipients with second doses at about 4 weeks or about 12 weeks were pooled, because spike-specific TCR depth and breadth did not differ between schedules. A total of 233 trial participants underwent TCR sequencing, of whom around 200 received two doses of AZD1222 and about 25 received two doses of the MenACWY control vaccine. Enrollment into the trials was organized by age into subgroups of 18-55, 56-69 and 70-plus years, and those subgroups contained roughly 150, 30 and 60 TCR-sequenced participants, respectively. The paper's findings and limits, for the study overall: Conclusions about previously exposed vaccinees are limited because only 5 or 6 AZD1222 recipients were SARS-CoV-2 seropositive at baseline. In the small 56-69-year group, the increase in depth fell short of significance, most likely because of low power. Participants were mostly white British and included more females than males, and it was suggested by the authors that clonal diversity may have been underestimated. Reportedly, close to half of the unique spike-specific TCRs recognized epitopes lying outside the regions that are mutated in the B.1.351 and B.1.1.7 variants. CD4 TCRs associated with the vaccine covered the entire spike protein, and the dominant responses were in regions 160-218 and 743-854. After two AZD1222 doses, spike-specific TCR breadth and depth were significantly higher than at day 0 and than in MenACWY recipients. Because no samples from the day 14 peak response were available, repertoires could be characterized only after the peak T cell response.

The CDR3 regions of human TCRbeta chains were analyzed by immunosequencing. Turning to the authors' computational methods: TCRs in the repertoires were compared against a reference library of SARS-CoV-2-specific TCRs that had been generated with the MIRA antigen-specificity platform. Breadth meant the fraction of unique TCRs that were SARS-CoV-2-associated, whereas depth meant the fraction of total T cells that were SARS-CoV-2-associated. Using the MIRA data, each spike-specific TCR was mapped to the spike region that the TCR reacts to and placed in a CD4 or CD8 class. Log10-transformed breadth and depth values were compared by one-way ANOVA with Sidak's multiple comparisons tests. TCRdb took this table from immuneACCESS and kept in-frame rearrangements with V and J called. Such tables lack part of the clones; where checked against another copy, unresolved V genes explain under half of the gap, and the rest is unexplained. V and J calls and clone size are as listed in that table; D and trimming were resolved from the DNA. Recorded for this sample are about 130,000 clones; roughly 84% of them occurred a single time. The ten largest clonotypes hold roughly an eighth of the sample.

The chain uses TRBV5-8 and TRBJ1-5, with 9 bases aligning to TRBD1. This receptor was taken from an adult in good health. The sequenced sample was peripheral blood, obtained on day 0 of AZD1222 vaccination. The nucleotide sequence reads as follows: TGTGCCAGCAGCCGGAGTTGGACAGGGGTTCAGAGGAATCAGCCCCAGCATTTT. It translates as CASSRSWTGVQRNQPQHF.